This TCR beta chain is drawn from a study of technical replicates of blood from a few donors. Sequenced by immunoSEQ multiplex PCR; TCRdb stores in-frame clones only, minus some. The sample records about 73,000 clones, 90% being singletons. At least ten counts were recorded for this clone. Germline loops: CDR1 SGHNT, CDR2 YYREEE (reference sequence). This CDR3 has 17 residues. The trim removed 3 bases at V and 1 base at J, leaving 10 bases unmatched. This sequence was found in a human donor in good health. Some clones in this sample may be carry-over from other donors' samples. This chain links TRBV5-4 with TRBJ1-1, with 9 positions matching TRBD1. The sample taken for sequencing was PBMCs. CDR3 DNA sequence: TGTGCCAGCAGCTCCGGGACAGGGAGCAAACGGAACACTGAAGCTTTCTTT. It is translated as CASSSGTGSKRNTEAFF.